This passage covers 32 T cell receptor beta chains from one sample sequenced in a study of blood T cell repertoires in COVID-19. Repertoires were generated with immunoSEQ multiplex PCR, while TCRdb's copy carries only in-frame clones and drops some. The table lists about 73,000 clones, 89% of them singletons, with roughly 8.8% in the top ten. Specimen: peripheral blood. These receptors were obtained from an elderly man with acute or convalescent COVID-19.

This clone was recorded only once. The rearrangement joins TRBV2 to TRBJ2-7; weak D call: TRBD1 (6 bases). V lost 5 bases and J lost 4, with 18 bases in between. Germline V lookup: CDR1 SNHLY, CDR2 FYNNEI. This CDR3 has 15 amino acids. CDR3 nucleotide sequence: TGTGCCAGCAGTCGGGCAGGGGTGAATGGTTACGAGCAGTACTTC. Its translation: CASSRAGVNGYEQYF.

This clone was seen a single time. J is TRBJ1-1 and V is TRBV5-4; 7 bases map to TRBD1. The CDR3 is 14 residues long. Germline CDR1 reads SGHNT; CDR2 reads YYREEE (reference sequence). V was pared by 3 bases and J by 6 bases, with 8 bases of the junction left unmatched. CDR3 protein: CASSSGTVGSEAFF. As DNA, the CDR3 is TGTGCCAGCAGCTCCGGGACAGTGGGCTCTGAAGCTTTCTTT.

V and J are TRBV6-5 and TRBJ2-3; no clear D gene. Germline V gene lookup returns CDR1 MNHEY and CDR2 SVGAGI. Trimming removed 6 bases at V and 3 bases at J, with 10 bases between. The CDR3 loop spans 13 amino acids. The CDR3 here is CASRRGRTDTQYF. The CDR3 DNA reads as TGTGCCAGCAGAAGAGGAAGGACAGATACGCAGTATTTT.

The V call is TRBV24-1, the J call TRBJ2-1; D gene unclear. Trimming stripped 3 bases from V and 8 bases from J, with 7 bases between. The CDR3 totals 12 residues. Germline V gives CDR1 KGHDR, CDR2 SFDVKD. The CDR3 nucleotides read TGTGCCACCAGTGATCCCTTCTATGAGCAGTTCTTC. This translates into CATSDPFYEQFF.

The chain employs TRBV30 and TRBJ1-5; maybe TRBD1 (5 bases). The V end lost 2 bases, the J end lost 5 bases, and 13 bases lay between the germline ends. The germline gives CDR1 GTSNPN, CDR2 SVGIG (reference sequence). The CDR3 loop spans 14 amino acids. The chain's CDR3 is CAWSKGNLDQPQHF. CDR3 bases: TGTGCCTGGAGTAAGGGGAATCTTGATCAGCCCCAGCATTTT. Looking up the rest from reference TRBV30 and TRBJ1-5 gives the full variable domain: SQTIHQWPATLVQPVGSPLSLECTVEGTSNPNLYWYRQAAGRGLQLLFYSVGIGQISSEVPQNLSASRPQDRQFILSSKKLLLSDSGFYLCAWSKGNLDQPQHFGDGTRLSIL.

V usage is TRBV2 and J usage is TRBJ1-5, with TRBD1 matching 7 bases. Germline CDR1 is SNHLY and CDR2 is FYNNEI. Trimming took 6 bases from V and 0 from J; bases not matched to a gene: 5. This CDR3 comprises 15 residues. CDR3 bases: TGTGCCAGCAGCGCTGACAGGGCTAGCAATCAGCCCCAGCATTTT. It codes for CASSADRASNQPQHF. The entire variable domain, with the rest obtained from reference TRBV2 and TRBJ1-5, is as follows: EPEVTQTPSHQVTQMGQEVILRCVPISNHLYFYWYRQILGQKVEFLVSFYNNEISEKSEIFDDQFSVERPDGSNFTLKIRSTKLEDSAMYFCASSADRASNQPQHFGDGTRLSIL.

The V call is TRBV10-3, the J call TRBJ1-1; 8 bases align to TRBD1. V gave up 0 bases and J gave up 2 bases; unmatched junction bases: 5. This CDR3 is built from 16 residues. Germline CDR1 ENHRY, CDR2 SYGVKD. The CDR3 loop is CAISESGTGYNTEAFF. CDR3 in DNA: TGTGCCATCAGTGAGTCCGGGACAGGCTATAACACTGAAGCTTTCTTT.

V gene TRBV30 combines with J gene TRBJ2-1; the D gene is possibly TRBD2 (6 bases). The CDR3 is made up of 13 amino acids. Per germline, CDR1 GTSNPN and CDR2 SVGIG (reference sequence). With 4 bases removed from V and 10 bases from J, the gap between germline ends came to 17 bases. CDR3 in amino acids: CAWTQEGIGEQFF. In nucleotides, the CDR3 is TGTGCCTGGACCCAGGAGGGAATAGGCGAGCAGTTCTTC.

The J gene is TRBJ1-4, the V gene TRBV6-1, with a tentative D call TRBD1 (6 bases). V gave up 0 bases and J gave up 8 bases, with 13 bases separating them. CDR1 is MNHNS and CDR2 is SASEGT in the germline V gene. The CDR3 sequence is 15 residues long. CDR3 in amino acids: CASSEADSLREKLFF. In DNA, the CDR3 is TGTGCCAGCAGTGAAGCGGACAGCCTAAGGGAAAAACTGTTTTTT.

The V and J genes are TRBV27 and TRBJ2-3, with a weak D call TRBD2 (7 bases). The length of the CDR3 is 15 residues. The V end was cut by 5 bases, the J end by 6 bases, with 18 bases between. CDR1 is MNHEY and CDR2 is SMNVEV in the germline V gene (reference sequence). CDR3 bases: TGTGCCAGCAGTCTTTTAGGGGGGGGGACGGATACGCAGTATTTT. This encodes CASSLLGGGTDTQYF.

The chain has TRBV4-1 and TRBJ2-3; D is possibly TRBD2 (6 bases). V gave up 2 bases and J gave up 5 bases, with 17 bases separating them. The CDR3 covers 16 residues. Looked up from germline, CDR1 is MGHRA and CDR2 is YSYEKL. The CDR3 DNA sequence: TGCGCCAGCAGCCAATTGGGACTCCTCCCCGGAGATACGCAGTATTTT. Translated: CASSQLGLLPGDTQYF.

The CDR3 region is CASSLPTGVYPDTQYF. CDR3 bases: TGTGCCAGCAGCCTCCCGACAGGGGTTTATCCAGATACGCAGTATTTT. The rearrangement uses TRBV7-9 and TRBJ2-3; TRBD1 agrees at 8 bases. The CDR3 extends over 16 amino acids. Germline V lookup: CDR1 SEHNR, CDR2 FQNEAQ (reference sequence). V was pared by 5 bases and J by 4 bases, with 11 bases of the junction left unmatched.

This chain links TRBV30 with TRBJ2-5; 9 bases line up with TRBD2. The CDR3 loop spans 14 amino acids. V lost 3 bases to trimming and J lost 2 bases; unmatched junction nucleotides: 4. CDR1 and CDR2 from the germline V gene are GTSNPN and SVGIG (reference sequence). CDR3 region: CAWRVAGVQETQYF. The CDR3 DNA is TGTGCCTGGAGGGTAGCGGGAGTTCAAGAGACCCAGTACTTC. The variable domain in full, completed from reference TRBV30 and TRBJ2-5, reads SQTIHQWPATLVQPVGSPLSLECTVEGTSNPNLYWYRQAAGRGLQLLFYSVGIGQISSEVPQNLSASRPQDRQFILSSKKLLLSDSGFYLCAWRVAGVQETQYFGPGTRLLVL.

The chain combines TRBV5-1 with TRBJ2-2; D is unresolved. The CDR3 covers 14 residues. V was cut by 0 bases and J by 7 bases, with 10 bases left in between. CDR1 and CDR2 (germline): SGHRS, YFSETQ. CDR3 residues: CASSLGTLGGELFF. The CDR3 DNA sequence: TGCGCCAGCAGCTTGGGTACCCTAGGCGGGGAGCTGTTTTTT.

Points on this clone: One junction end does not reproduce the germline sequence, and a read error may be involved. The CDR3, as DNA: TGTGCCAGCAGGGAAGGACAGGGCAACACCGGGGAGCTGTTTTTT. It translates to CASREGQGNTGELFF. The V and J genes are TRBV2 and TRBJ2-2; 8 nucleotides line up with TRBD1. From germline, CDR1 is SNHLY and CDR2 FYNNEI. CDR3 length equals 15 residues.

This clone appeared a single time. The chain's CDR3 is CASSESVAGGQDTQYF. CDR3 DNA: TGCGCCAGCAGTGAGTCGGTAGCGGGGGGGCAAGATACGCAGTATTTT. The rearrangement joins TRBV10-1 to TRBJ2-3, with 11 bases aligning to TRBD2. Trimming at V came to 0 bases and at J to 5 bases, leaving 4 bases not matched to a gene. The length of the CDR3 is 16 residues. CDR1 WNHNN and CDR2 SYGVQD come from the germline V gene (reference sequence).

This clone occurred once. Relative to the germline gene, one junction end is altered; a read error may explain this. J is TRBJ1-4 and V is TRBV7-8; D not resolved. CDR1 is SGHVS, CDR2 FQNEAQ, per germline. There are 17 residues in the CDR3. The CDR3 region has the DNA TGTGCCAGCAGCTTAGAAGCACTCCTCTCAACGAATGAAAAACTGTTTTTT. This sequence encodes CASSLEALLSTNEKLFF.

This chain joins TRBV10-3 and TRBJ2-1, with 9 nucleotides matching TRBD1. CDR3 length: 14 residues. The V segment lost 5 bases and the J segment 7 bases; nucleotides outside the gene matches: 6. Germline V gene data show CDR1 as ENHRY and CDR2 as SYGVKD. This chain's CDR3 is CAISPGTGINEQFF. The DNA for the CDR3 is TGTGCCATCAGTCCTGGGACAGGGATTAATGAGCAGTTCTTC.

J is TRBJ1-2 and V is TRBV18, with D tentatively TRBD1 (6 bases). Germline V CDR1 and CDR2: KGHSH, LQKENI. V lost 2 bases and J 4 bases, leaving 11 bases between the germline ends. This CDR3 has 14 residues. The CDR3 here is CASSPAPDSYGYTF. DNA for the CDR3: TGTGCCAGCTCACCAGCACCGGACAGCTATGGCTACACCTTC. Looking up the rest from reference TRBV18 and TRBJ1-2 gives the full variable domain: NAGVMQNPRHLVRRRGQEARLRCSPMKGHSHVYWYRQLPEEGLKFMVYLQKENIIDESGMPKERFSAEFPKEGPSILRIQQVVRGDSAAYFCASSPAPDSYGYTFGSGTRLTVV.

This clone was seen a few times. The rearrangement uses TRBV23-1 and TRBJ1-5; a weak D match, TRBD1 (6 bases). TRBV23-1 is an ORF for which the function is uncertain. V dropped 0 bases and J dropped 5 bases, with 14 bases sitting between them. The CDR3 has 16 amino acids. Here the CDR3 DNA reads TGCGCCAGCAGTCAATCGCCAAGGGGGGGACATCAGCCCCAGCATTTT. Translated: CASSQSPRGGHQPQHF.

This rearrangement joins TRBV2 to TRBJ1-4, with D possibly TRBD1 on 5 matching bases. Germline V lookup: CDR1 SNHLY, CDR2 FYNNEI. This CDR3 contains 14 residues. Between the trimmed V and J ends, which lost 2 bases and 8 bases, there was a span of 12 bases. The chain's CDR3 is CASSEKVGGEKLFF. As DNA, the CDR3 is TGTGCCAGCAGTGAAAAGGTGGGGGGGGAAAAACTGTTTTTT.

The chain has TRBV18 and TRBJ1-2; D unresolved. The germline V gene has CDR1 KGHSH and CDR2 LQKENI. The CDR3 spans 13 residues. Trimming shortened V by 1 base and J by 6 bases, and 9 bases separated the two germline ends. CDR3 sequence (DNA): TGTGCCAGCTCACCACGTTGGCAGGATGGCTACACCTTC. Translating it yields CASSPRWQDGYTF.

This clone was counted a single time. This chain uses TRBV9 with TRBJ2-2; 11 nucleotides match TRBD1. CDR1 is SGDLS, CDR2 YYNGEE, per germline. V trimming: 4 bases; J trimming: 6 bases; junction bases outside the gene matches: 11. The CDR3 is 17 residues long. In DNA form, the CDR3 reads TGTGCCAGCAGCCCCCGCCCCGGGACAGGGGGGTCCGGGGAGCTGTTTTTT. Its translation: CASSPRPGTGGSGELFF.

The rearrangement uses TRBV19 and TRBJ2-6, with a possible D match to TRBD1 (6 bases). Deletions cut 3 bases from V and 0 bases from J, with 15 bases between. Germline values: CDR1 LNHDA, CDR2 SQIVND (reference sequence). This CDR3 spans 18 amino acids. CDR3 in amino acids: CASSMSKTGRSGANVLTF. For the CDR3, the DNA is TGTGCCAGTAGTATGTCAAAGACAGGCCGCTCTGGGGCCAACGTCCTGACTTTC.

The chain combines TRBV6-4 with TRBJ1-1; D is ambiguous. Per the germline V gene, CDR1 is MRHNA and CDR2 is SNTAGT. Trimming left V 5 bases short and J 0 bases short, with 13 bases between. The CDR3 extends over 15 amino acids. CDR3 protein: CASSPSASVNTEAFF. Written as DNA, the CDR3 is TGTGCCAGCAGTCCCTCCGCGAGTGTGAACACTGAAGCTTTCTTT.

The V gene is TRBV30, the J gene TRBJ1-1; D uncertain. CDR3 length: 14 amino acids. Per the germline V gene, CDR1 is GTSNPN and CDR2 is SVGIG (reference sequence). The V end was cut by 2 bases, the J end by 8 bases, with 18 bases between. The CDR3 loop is CAWSYYTIGREAFF. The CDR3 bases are TGTGCCTGGAGTTACTATACTATCGGGAGGGAAGCTTTCTTT.

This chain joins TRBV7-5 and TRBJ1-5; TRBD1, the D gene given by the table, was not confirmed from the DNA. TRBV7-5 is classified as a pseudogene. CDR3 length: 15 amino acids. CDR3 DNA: TGTGTCAGAAGCTTGTCGCCAGGGCTTGGTCAGCCCCAGCATTTT. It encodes CVRSLSPGLGQPQHF.

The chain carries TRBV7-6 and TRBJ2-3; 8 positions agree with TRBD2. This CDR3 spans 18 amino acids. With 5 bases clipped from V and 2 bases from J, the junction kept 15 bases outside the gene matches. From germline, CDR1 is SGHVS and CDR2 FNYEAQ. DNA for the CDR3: TGTGCCAGCAGCCCCGCGGGGGGAAGCCTATATTACACAGATACGCAGTATTTT. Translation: CASSPAGGSLYYTDTQYF.

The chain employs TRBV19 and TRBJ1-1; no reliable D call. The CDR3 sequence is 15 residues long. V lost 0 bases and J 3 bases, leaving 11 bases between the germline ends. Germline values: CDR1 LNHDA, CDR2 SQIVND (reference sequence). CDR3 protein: CASSIDLTGDTEAFF. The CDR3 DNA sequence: TGTGCCAGTAGTATAGATCTGACTGGCGACACTGAAGCTTTCTTT.

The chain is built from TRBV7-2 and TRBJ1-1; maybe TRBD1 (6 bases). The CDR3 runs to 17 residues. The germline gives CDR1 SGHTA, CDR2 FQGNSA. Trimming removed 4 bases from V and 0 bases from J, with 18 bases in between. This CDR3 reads CASSSQGTRIMNTEAFF. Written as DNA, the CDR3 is TGTGCCAGCAGCTCCCAGGGGACACGAATCATGAACACTGAAGCTTTCTTT.

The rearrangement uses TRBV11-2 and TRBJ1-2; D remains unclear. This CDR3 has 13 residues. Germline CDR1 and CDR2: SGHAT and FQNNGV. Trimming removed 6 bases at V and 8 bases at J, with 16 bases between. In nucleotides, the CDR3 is TGTGCCAGCAGTCCGAATCGACGGGAGGGCTACACCTTC. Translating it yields CASSPNRREGYTF.

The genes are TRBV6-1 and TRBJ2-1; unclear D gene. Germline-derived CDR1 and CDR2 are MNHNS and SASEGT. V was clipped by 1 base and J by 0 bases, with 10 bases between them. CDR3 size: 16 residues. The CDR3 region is CASSEVEDRSYNEQFF. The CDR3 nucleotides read TGTGCCAGCAGTGAAGTTGAGGATCGCTCCTACAATGAGCAGTTCTTC.